The 25 T cell receptor beta chains below come from one sample, sequenced in a study of T cell responses to AZD1222 COVID-19 vaccine. Sequencing was performed with immunoSEQ multiplex PCR; in TCRdb, only in-frame clones are kept and a portion is missing. The sample has about 160,000 clones, roughly 90% seen once. Sequences were derived from peripheral blood, sampled on day 0 of AZD1222 vaccination. These receptors all stem from an adult in good health.

This sequence joins TRBV27 and TRBJ1-6, with 7 bases identical to TRBD1. The germline CDR1 and CDR2 sequences are MNHEY and SMNVEV (reference sequence). The junction had 6 bases not matched to a gene; V was cut back by 1 base and J by 0 bases. The CDR3 sequence is 18 residues long. CDR3 sequence (DNA): TGTGCCAGCAGTTTATTCCGACAGGGCAGCTCCTATAATTCACCCCTCCACTTT. Protein: CASSLFRQGSSYNSPLHF.

The chain is built from TRBV4-1 and TRBJ1-5; maybe TRBD1 (6 bases). Germline lookup yields CDR1 MGHRA and CDR2 YSYEKL. CDR3 size: 14 residues. The V end was cut by 5 bases, the J end by 7 bases, with 15 bases between. The CDR3 sequence is CASSKQQGEQPQHF. The CDR3 region has the DNA TGCGCCAGCAGCAAACAACAGGGAGAGCAGCCCCAGCATTTT.

The chain links TRBV19 to TRBJ1-1; D remains unclear. This CDR3 has 15 residues. V was clipped by 2 bases and J by 1 base, with 11 bases between them. Germline CDR1 is LNHDA and CDR2 is SQIVND (reference sequence). The CDR3 region has the DNA TGTGCCAGTAGTATATCAGCAGGTTGGAACACTGAAGCTTTCTTT. This encodes CASSISAGWNTEAFF.

In DNA form, the CDR3 reads TGTGCCAGTAGTCCCGGGACAGACACCGGGGAGCTGTTTTTT. Its protein product is CASSPGTDTGELFF. The chain joins TRBV19 to TRBJ2-2; 7 bases map to TRBD1. V shed 5 bases, J shed 3 bases, and the junction held 3 bases outside the gene matches. This CDR3 spans 14 amino acids. Germline CDR1 and CDR2: LNHDA and SQIVND (reference sequence).

This rearrangement joins TRBV28 to TRBJ1-1; 9 bases match TRBD1. The junction had 8 bases not matched to a gene; V was cut back by 3 bases and J by 9 bases. Germline V CDR1 and CDR2: MDHEN, SYDVKM. The CDR3 runs to 14 residues. This chain's CDR3 is CASSLEQGALKAFF. The CDR3 DNA reads TGTGCCAGCAGTTTGGAACAGGGGGCGCTAAAAGCTTTCTTT.

The chain has TRBV28 and TRBJ1-4; weak D call: TRBD1 (6 bases). Germline CDR1 is MDHEN and CDR2 is SYDVKM. Trimming took off 2 bases at V and 6 bases at J, with 19 bases between the two ends. This CDR3 region has 17 residues. Here the CDR3 DNA reads TGTGCCAGCAGTTTAATGGGACATGGGGGTCTGGATGAAAAACTGTTTTTT. Its translation: CASSLMGHGGLDEKLFF.

This clone showed up just a few times. The gene calls are TRBV5-1 and TRBJ1-5, with 12 bases lining up with TRBD1. The CDR3 covers 16 residues. Germline CDR1 reads SGHRS; CDR2 reads YFSETQ. J lost 6 bases, V lost 4 bases, and 8 bases had no gene match. CDR3 DNA: TGCGCCAGCAGCCCCGGGACAGGGGGCACGGGTCAGCCCCAGCATTTT. Its translation is CASSPGTGGTGQPQHF.

J is TRBJ2-5 and V is TRBV6-5; a possible D gene is TRBD2 (6 bases). V gave up 0 bases and J gave up 4 bases, with 12 bases separating them. Germline values: CDR1 MNHEY, CDR2 SVGAGI. The CDR3 has 15 amino acids. CDR3: CASSYSVTRGETQYF. DNA of the CDR3: TGTGCCAGCAGTTACTCGGTGACTAGGGGAGAGACCCAGTACTTC.

The chain uses TRBV11-2 and TRBJ1-1; D is uncertain. Germline CDR1 SGHAT, CDR2 FQNNGV. The CDR3 contains 12 residues. Trimming shortened V by 3 bases and J by 8 bases, and 10 bases separated the two germline ends. CDR3 protein: CASSFLGREAFF. The DNA of the CDR3 is TGTGCCAGCAGCTTCTTAGGCAGGGAAGCTTTCTTT.

J is TRBJ2-1 and V is TRBV24-1; TRBD2 agrees at 14 bases. Per germline, CDR1 KGHDR and CDR2 SFDVKD. V trimming: 0 bases; J trimming: 7 bases; junction bases outside the gene matches: 7. The CDR3 length is 18 residues. The CDR3 DNA reads as TGTGCCACCAGTGATTTGGGGCGGACTAGCGGGAGGTTTAATGAGCAGTTCTTC. Its protein is CATSDLGRTSGRFNEQFF.

The chain links TRBV5-1 to TRBJ2-7, with D unclear. This CDR3 contains 12 residues. Per germline, CDR1 SGHRS and CDR2 YFSETQ. The V gene lost 2 bases and the J gene lost 3 bases, with 6 bases spanning the gap. In DNA form, the CDR3 reads TGCGCCAGCAGCTTCGGTTTCTACGAGCAGTACTTC. It specifies CASSFGFYEQYF.

The chain recombines TRBV11-2 with TRBJ1-1; D may be TRBD1 (6 bases). The CDR3 is 16 amino acids. Between the trimmed V and J ends, which lost 5 bases and 0 bases, there was a span of 16 bases. Germline V gene lookup returns CDR1 SGHAT and CDR2 FQNNGV. CDR3 bases: TGTGCCAGCAGCCCCTCGGGGGGCATCTTGAACACTGAAGCTTTCTTT. As protein: CASSPSGGILNTEAFF. Based on the CDR3 plus reference TRBV11-2 and TRBJ1-1, the full variable domain is EAGVAQSPRYKIIEKRQSVAFWCNPISGHATLYWYQQILGQGPKLLIQFQNNGVVDDSQLPKDRFSAERLKGVDSTLKIQPAKLEDSAVYLCASSPSGGILNTEAFFGQGTRLTVV.

The CDR3 here is CATRLLGRDLSSYNEQFF. In nucleotides, the CDR3 is TGTGCCACCCGTCTTTTAGGTCGGGACCTAAGCTCCTACAATGAGCAGTTCTTC. The genes are TRBV24-1 and TRBJ2-1; D possibly uses TRBD1 or TRBD2 (5 bases each). Trimming cost V 9 bases and J 0 bases, with 23 bases left between them. In germline, CDR1 is KGHDR, CDR2 SFDVKD. This CDR3 contains 18 residues.

The chain is built from TRBV7-9 and TRBJ1-1; weak D call: TRBD1 (5 bases). The germline V and J ends were trimmed by 0 bases and 8 bases, with 13 bases remaining between them. The CDR3 is made up of 14 amino acids. The germline V gene has CDR1 SEHNR and CDR2 FQNEAQ (reference sequence). The CDR3 DNA is TGTGCCAGCAGCTTAGCAGGAGAGGGGACCGAAGCTTTCTTT. Its translation is CASSLAGEGTEAFF.

Written as DNA, the CDR3 is TGCGCCAGCAGCCAAGGGACTAGTGGGTACTTC. It encodes CASSQGTSGYF. The chain uses TRBV4-1 and TRBJ2-7; 7 bases are a match to TRBD2. The CDR3 covers 11 residues. V gave up 1 base and J gave up 12 bases; unmatched junction bases: 3. Germline loops: CDR1 MGHRA, CDR2 YSYEKL.

The chain links TRBV7-2 to TRBJ1-2; D unresolved. V lost 6 bases and J lost 5, with 10 bases in between. Germline V gene lookup returns CDR1 SGHTA and CDR2 FQGNSA. CDR3 length: 12 amino acids. The CDR3 loop is CASRGLSYGYTF. For the CDR3, the DNA is TGTGCCAGCAGAGGACTGAGTTATGGCTACACCTTC.

The rearrangement uses TRBV7-9 and TRBJ2-7; no firm D call. Trimming stripped 1 base from V and 2 bases from J, with 9 bases between. In germline, CDR1 is SEHNR, CDR2 FQNEAQ (reference sequence). The CDR3 covers 14 residues. The CDR3 bases are TGTGCCAGCAGCTTAGATGGCAATCCCTACGAGCAGTACTTC. Its protein is CASSLDGNPYEQYF.

The chain combines TRBV24-1 with TRBJ2-1; D not certain. Germline V gene data show CDR1 as KGHDR and CDR2 as SFDVKD. This CDR3 has 15 residues. Trimming left V 1 base short and J 0 bases short, with 6 bases between. The CDR3 region has the DNA TGTGCCACCAGTGATTTTGTAAGCTCCTACAATGAGCAGTTCTTC. Translation gives CATSDFVSSYNEQFF.

The chain employs TRBV12-3 or TRBV12-4 and TRBJ1-1; unclear D gene. This CDR3 has 13 amino acids. Deletions cut 6 bases from V and 4 bases from J, with 12 bases between. CDR3 coding DNA: TGTGCCAGCAGCCTAGACCGGGCCACTGAAGCTTTCTTT. This encodes CASSLDRATEAFF.

This clone appeared a few times. This chain uses TRBV9 with TRBJ2-7, with D possibly matching TRBD1 (5 bases). This CDR3 comprises 15 residues. The V end was cut by 3 bases, the J end by 4 bases, with 17 bases between. Germline V gene data show CDR1 as SGDLS and CDR2 as YYNGEE. The CDR3: CASSARQGRGYEQYF. The CDR3 nucleotides read TGTGCCAGCAGCGCCCGGCAGGGAAGGGGTTACGAGCAGTACTTC.

In this sample, this clone turned up once. The chain has TRBV27 and TRBJ2-1; D unclear. V was pared by 7 bases and J by 7 bases, with 26 bases between. Germline V lookup: CDR1 MNHEY, CDR2 SMNVEV (reference sequence). The CDR3 length is 17 residues. CDR3 amino acids: CASIPSRLGSQRNEQFF. The CDR3 DNA follows: TGTGCCAGCATCCCTTCACGGTTGGGATCCCAAAGGAATGAGCAGTTCTTC.

The rearrangement joins TRBV15 to TRBJ1-3; TRBD1 agrees at 10 bases. V trimming: 1 base; J trimming: 0 bases; junction bases outside the gene matches: 6. Germline V lookup: CDR1 LNHNV, CDR2 YYDKDF (reference sequence). This CDR3 spans 18 amino acids. The CDR3 DNA is TGTGCCACCAGCAGAGGTGGGACAGGGGCGACCTCTGGAAACACCATATATTTT. It encodes CATSRGGTGATSGNTIYF.

This rearrangement joins TRBV7-9 to TRBJ1-6; D unclear. The CDR3 contains 13 residues. V lost 3 bases, J lost 10 bases, and 10 bases lay in between. Germline V gene sequence: CDR1 SEHNR, CDR2 FQNEAQ (reference sequence). The CDR3 coding sequence is TGTGCCAGCAGCTTGAGGGCCAAATCACCCCTCCACTTT. It specifies CASSLRAKSPLHF.

The V gene is TRBV6-5, the J gene TRBJ2-7; TRBD2 aligns across 9 bases. Losses at the gene ends were 3 bases for V and 0 bases for J; bases not matched to a gene: 3. The CDR3 is made up of 15 amino acids. CDR1 and CDR2 (germline): MNHEY, SVGAGI. The CDR3 region has the DNA TGTGCCAGCAGTTATCGGCGGGGGGGCTCCTACGAGCAGTACTTC. Translating gives CASSYRRGGSYEQYF.

The gene calls are TRBV9 and TRBJ1-1; 11 bases align to TRBD1. Unmatched junction bases numbered 6, after V lost 3 bases and J lost 11 bases. The CDR3 length is 13 residues. Per germline, CDR1 SGDLS and CDR2 YYNGEE. The CDR3 here is CASSGTGGFRAFF. CDR3 sequence (DNA): TGTGCCAGCAGCGGGACAGGGGGCTTTCGGGCTTTCTTT. The full variable domain, with the rest looked up from reference TRBV9 and TRBJ1-1, is DSGVTQTPKHLITATGQRVTLRCSPRSGDLSVYWYQQSLDQGLQFLIQYYNGEERAKGNILERFSAQQFPDLHSELNLSSLELGDSALYFCASSGTGGFRAFFGQGTRLTVV.